Below, 22 T cell receptor beta chains from the same sample are listed, as sequenced in a study of CD8+CD57+ T cells in acquired aplastic anemia. Template material for TCR beta VDJ and CDR3 profiling consisted of genomic DNA. TCRdb re-derived calls from the reads in MiXCR, one entry per CDR3 protein. This table has hundreds of thousands of distinct CDR3 sequences, 55% to 75% appearing once. Sequenced sample: sorted CD4+, CD8+, or CD8+CD57+ T cells (not recorded which) from PBMCs. These receptors were obtained from a human donor in good health, serving as a control.

This clonotype was seen a single time. This chain joins TRBV7-8 and TRBJ2-7; 9 nucleotides line up with TRBD1. The CDR3 runs 13 residues. J gave up 5 bases and V 5 bases, and 4 bases lay outside the gene matches. Germline CDR1 and CDR2: SGHVS and FQNEAQ. CDR3 residues: CASSAGTGNEQYF. CDR3 bases: TGTGCCAGCAGCGCCGGGACAGGGAACGAGCAGTACTTC.

On this clonotype: One end of the junction varies from germline; a read error may be responsible. The genes are TRBV4-2 and TRBJ1-1; unclear D gene. Germline V gene lookup returns CDR1 LGHNA and CDR2 YNFKEQ. The CDR3 loop spans 15 amino acids. CDR3 region: CASSPQWGEPTDPHF. CDR3 coding DNA: TGTGCCAGCAGCCCACAATGGGGAGAACCCACAGACCCCCACTTT.

On this clonotype itself: One junction end disagrees with the germline gene, perhaps due to a read error. V is TRBV7-3 and J is TRBJ2-7; tentative D call: TRBD2 (5 bases). Germline CDR1 SGHTA, CDR2 FQGTGA. This CDR3 comprises 15 residues. CDR3 DNA: TGTGCCAGCAGCCAAAGGTTTAGCGACTCCTACGAGGAGTACTTC. It translates to CASSQRFSDSYEEYF.

At least ten counts were recorded for this clonotype. This chain joins TRBV7-8 and TRBJ1-1; a weak D match, TRBD1 (6 bases). V gave up 3 bases and J gave up 8 bases, with 13 bases separating them. The V gene's germline CDR1 is SGHVS and CDR2 FQNEAQ. The CDR3 consists of 13 residues. CDR3 DNA: TGTGCCAGCAGCTTTTCCGTCGACAGGGAAGCTTTCTTT. Protein product: CASSFSVDREAFF.

Many counts were recorded for this clonotype. The chain has TRBV6-5 and TRBJ1-2; D is ambiguous. CDR1 MNHEY and CDR2 SVGAGI come from the germline V gene. The CDR3 covers 12 residues. The V end was cut by 6 bases, the J end by 6 bases, with 11 bases between. CDR3 bases: TGTGCCAGCAGGGGTAACCTCGATGGCTACACCTTC. It yields the protein CASRGNLDGYTF.

This sequence joins TRBV7-2 and TRBJ1-2, with 10 bases identical to TRBD1. This CDR3 contains 15 residues. The V gene's germline CDR1 is SGHTA and CDR2 FQGNSA. V gave up 2 bases and J gave up 14 bases; unmatched junction bases: 14. CDR3 sequence reads: CASSLTGTGDYGQTF. CDR3 DNA: TGTGCCAGCAGCTTAACCGGGACAGGGGACTATGGCCAGACCTTC.

The chain joins TRBV9 to TRBJ1-6, with a weak D call TRBD1 (5 bases). CDR1 is SGDLS, CDR2 YYNGEE, per germline. V was trimmed by 7 bases and J by 15 bases, leaving 26 bases between them. This CDR3 comprises 15 residues. CDR3: CASGGRSGSTGDLHF. Written as DNA, the CDR3 is TGTGCCAGCGGCGGCCGATCCGGTAGCACAGGAGACCTCCACTTT.

CDR3 coding DNA: TGTGCCAGCAGCCGGACAGGAGCGGGGGGCCCCACAGATACGCAGTATTTT. Translating it yields CASSRTGAGGPTDTQYF. The gene calls are TRBV5-4 and TRBJ2-3, with 9 bases that match TRBD2. Germline loops: CDR1 SGHNT, CDR2 YYREEE (reference sequence). J gave up 2 bases and V 4 bases, and 11 bases lay outside the gene matches. The CDR3 has 17 amino acids. The full variable domain, rest sourced from reference TRBV5-4 and TRBJ2-3, is ETGVTQSPTHLIKTRGQQVTLRCSSQSGHNTVSWYQQALGQGPQFIFQYYREEENGRGNFPPRFSGLQFPNYSSELNVNALELDDSALYLCASSRTGAGGPTDTQYFGPGTRLTVL.

At least ten counts were recorded for this clonotype. J is TRBJ2-2 and V is TRBV5-1; perhaps TRBD1 as D (6 bases). V lost 0 bases and J lost 5, with 14 bases in between. The CDR3 sequence is 16 residues long. Germline V gives CDR1 SGHRS, CDR2 YFSETQ. Here the CDR3 DNA reads TGCGCCAGCAGCTTGGCCGCATCGAGGGGGACCGGGGAGCTGTTTTTT. Protein product: CASSLAASRGTGELFF.

The chain employs TRBV7-3 and TRBJ2-3, with a tentative D call TRBD1 (5 bases). The CDR3 spans 15 residues. From germline, CDR1 is SGHTA and CDR2 FQGTGA. Trimming removed 6 bases at V and 5 bases at J, with 18 bases between. In DNA form, the CDR3 reads TGTGCCAGCAGTCGAACGCCCTGGGGCAGAGATACGCAGTATTTT. Its protein is CASSRTPWGRDTQYF.

CDR3 sequence: CASSPGTGIPPLHF. The CDR3 nucleotides are TGTGCCAGCAGCCCCGGGACAGGGATTCCTCCCCTCCACTTT. This chain joins TRBV7-6 and TRBJ1-6; 9 bases map to TRBD1. The CDR3 extends over 14 amino acids. V shed 5 bases, J shed 13 bases, and the junction held 9 bases outside the gene matches. Germline V gives CDR1 SGHVS, CDR2 FNYEAQ. The complete variable domain, with remaining parts taken from reference TRBV7-6 and TRBJ1-6, reads GAGVSQSPRYKVTKRGQDVALRCDPISGHVSLYWYRQALGQGPEFLTYFNYEAQQDKSGLPNDRFSAERPEGSISTLTIQRTEQRDSAMYRCASSPGTGIPPLHFGNGTRLTVT.

The chain recombines TRBV12-3 or TRBV12-4 with TRBJ2-7, with 8 bases lining up with TRBD1. The J segment lost 5 bases and the V segment lost 9 bases, leaving 12 bases of the junction unmatched. This CDR3 comprises 14 residues. The CDR3 DNA reads as TGTGCCAGTAGACGACGGACAGGGAGCCACGAGCAGTACTTC. It translates to CASRRRTGSHEQYF.

The rearrangement joins TRBV25-1 to TRBJ2-1; 9 nucleotides agree with TRBD2. J was trimmed by 7 bases and V by 8 bases; bases with no gene match: 12. Germline loops: CDR1 MGHDK, CDR2 SYGVNS. The CDR3 has 15 amino acids. The CDR3: CASSSFSGGGNEQFF. The CDR3 DNA follows: TGTGCCAGCTCGTCATTTAGCGGGGGCGGGAATGAGCAGTTCTTC.

This chain links TRBV9 with TRBJ1-5; 9 nucleotides align to TRBD1. CDR3 size: 15 residues. Germline trimming cut 5 bases from V and 6 bases from J; bases unmatched to any gene: 9. The V gene's germline CDR1 is SGDLS and CDR2 YYNGEE. The CDR3 DNA reads TGTGCCAGCAGAATAGGTGGGACAGGGAGTCAGCCCCAGCATTTT. This encodes CASRIGGTGSQPQHF. The full variable domain, in which reference TRBV9 and TRBJ1-5 provide the parts outside the CDR3, is DSGVTQTPKHLITATGQRVTLRCSPRSGDLSVYWYQQSLDQGLQFLIQYYNGEERAKGNILERFSAQQFPDLHSELNLSSLELGDSALYFCASRIGGTGSQPQHFGDGTRLSIL.

The chain is built from TRBV20-1 and TRBJ2-7; no firm D call. CDR3 length: 16 residues. Deletions cut 1 base from V and 3 bases from J, with 19 bases between. Germline V gene lookup returns CDR1 DFQATT and CDR2 SNEGSKA (reference sequence). The CDR3 region is CSARGASANWSYEQYF. In DNA form, the CDR3 reads TGCAGTGCTAGAGGGGCGTCGGCTAACTGGAGCTACGAGCAGTACTTC.

For this clonotype: This clone may be a read error of a much larger clone one base away. This chain links TRBV12-3 or TRBV12-4 with TRBJ2-5; 12 nucleotides line up with TRBD2. J was trimmed by 2 bases and V by 6 bases; bases with no gene match: 7. This CDR3 has 16 residues. The CDR3: CASSLPGLAGQETQYF. As DNA, the CDR3 is TGTGCCAGCAGCCTTCCGGGACTAGCGGGTCAAGAGACCCAGTACTTC.

Of note for this clonotype: The limits of the CDR3 on the DNA are not certain, so only TCRdb's listed CDR3 is given. CDR3 residues: CASSLNWREQFFGF. The J gene is TRBJ1-2, the V gene TRBV7-2. The CDR3 sequence runs 14 residues, both termini included. Germline-derived CDR1 and CDR2 are SGHTA and FQGNSA.

The chain joins TRBV6-5 to TRBJ2-7; 7 bases line up with TRBD2. The germline gives CDR1 MNHEY, CDR2 SVGAGI. V trimming: 6 bases; J trimming: 2 bases; junction bases outside the gene matches: 4. The CDR3 runs to 13 residues. CDR3 residues: CASRSSGTYEQYF. Written as DNA, the CDR3 is TGTGCCAGCAGGTCTAGCGGAACCTACGAGCAGTACTTC.

This clonotype was seen just once. One junction end disagrees with the germline gene, perhaps due to a read error. The V call is TRBV7-8, the J call TRBJ2-1, with 10 bases identical to TRBD2. This CDR3 comprises 16 residues. Germline loops: CDR1 SGHVS, CDR2 FQNEAQ. This CDR3 reads CASSPGRLAGDNEQFF. The CDR3 DNA reads as TGCGCCAGCAGCCCAGGGAGGCTAGCGGGAGACAATGAGCAGTTCTTC.

There are many counts of this clonotype. The chain uses TRBV6-5 and TRBJ2-7; tentatively, D is TRBD1 or TRBD2 (5 bases each). CDR1 is MNHEY, CDR2 SVGAGI, per germline. With 5 bases removed from V and 1 base from J, the gap between germline ends came to 15 bases. CDR3 size: 15 residues. The CDR3 DNA reads TGTGCCAGCAGTAACGCCGGGGCCCCATCCTACGAGCAGTACTTC. Translating it yields CASSNAGAPSYEQYF.

In its sample, this clonotype was seen many times. This rearrangement joins TRBV9 to TRBJ1-6, with a weak D call TRBD1 (6 bases). This CDR3 contains 15 residues. The V end lost 4 bases, the J end lost 7 bases, and 15 bases lay between the germline ends. Per the germline V gene, CDR1 is SGDLS and CDR2 is YYNGEE. As DNA, the CDR3 is TGTGCCAGCAGCTTAGACCCCAGGGGCAATTCACCCCTCCACTTT. It is translated as CASSLDPRGNSPLHF.

The chain employs TRBV7-2 and TRBJ1-5; TRBD1 is a possible D gene (6 bases). V was clipped by 6 bases and J by 13 bases, with 16 bases between them. The CDR3 runs to 12 residues. Per germline, CDR1 SGHTA and CDR2 FQGNSA. CDR3 sequence: CASSSRTANQHF. CDR3 in DNA: TGTGCCAGCAGTTCACGGACAGCCAATCAGCATTTT. Looking up the rest from reference TRBV7-2 and TRBJ1-5 gives the full variable domain: GAGVSQSPSNKVTEKGKDVELRCDPISGHTALYWYRQSLGQGLEFLIYFQGNSAPDKSGLPSDRFSAERTGGSVSTLTIQRTQQEDSAVYLCASSSRTANQHFGDGTRLSIL.